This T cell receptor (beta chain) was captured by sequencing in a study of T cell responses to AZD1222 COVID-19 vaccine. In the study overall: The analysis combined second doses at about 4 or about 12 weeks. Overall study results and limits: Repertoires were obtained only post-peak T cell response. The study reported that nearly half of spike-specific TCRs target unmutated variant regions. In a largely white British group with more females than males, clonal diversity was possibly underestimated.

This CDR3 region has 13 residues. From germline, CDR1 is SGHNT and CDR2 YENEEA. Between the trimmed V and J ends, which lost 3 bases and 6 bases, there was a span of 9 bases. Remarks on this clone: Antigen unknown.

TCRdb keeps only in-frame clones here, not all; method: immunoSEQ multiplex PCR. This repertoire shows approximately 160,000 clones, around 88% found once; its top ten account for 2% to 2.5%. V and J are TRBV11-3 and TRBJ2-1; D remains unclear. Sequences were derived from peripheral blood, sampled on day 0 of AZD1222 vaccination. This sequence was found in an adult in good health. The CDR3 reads CASSFRRGNEQFF. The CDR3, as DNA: TGTGCCAGCAGCTTTCGACGAGGCAATGAGCAGTTCTTC.